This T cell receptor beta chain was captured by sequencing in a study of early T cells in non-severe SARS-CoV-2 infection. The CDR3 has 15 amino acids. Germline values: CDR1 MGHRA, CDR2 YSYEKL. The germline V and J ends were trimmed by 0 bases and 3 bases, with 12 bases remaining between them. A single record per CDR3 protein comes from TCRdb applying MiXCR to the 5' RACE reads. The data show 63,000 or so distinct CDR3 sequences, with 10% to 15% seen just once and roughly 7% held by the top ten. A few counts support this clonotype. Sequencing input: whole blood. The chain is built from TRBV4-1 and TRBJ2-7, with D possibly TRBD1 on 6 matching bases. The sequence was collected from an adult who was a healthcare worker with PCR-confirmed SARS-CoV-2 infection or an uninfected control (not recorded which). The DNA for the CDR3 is TGCGCCAGCAGCCAAGACCGCCGGACAGTCTACGAGCAGTACTTC. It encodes CASSQDRRTVYEQYF.